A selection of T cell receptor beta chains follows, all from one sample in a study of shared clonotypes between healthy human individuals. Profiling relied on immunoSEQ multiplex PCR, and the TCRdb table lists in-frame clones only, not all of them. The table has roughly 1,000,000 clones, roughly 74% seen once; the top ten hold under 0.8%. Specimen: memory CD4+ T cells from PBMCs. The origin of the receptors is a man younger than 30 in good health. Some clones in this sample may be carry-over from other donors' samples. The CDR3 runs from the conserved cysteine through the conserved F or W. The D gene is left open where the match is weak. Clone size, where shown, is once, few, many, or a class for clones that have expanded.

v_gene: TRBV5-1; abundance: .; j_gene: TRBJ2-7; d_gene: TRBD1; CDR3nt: TGCGCCAGCAGCCCACCCCCCGGGACAGGGGGGACCTACGAGCAGTACTTC; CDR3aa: CASSPPPGTGGTYEQYF
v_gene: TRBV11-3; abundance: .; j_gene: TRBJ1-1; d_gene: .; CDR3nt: TGTGCCAGCAGCTTAGCGGAAGGGGTCTATGCTTTCTTT; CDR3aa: CASSLAEGVYAFF
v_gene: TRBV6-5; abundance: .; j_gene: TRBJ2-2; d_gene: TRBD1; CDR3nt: TGTGCCAGCAGTTACTCGATAGAGGGACAGGGAAAGCTGTTTTTT; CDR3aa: CASSYSIEGQGKLFF
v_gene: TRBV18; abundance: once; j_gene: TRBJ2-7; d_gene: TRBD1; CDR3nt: TGTGCCAGCTCAATGAACAGGGGGTTGTACGAGCAGTACTTC; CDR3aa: CASSMNRGLYEQYF
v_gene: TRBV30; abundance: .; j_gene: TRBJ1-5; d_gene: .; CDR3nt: TGTGCCTGGAGCGGGGAGGTAGTCTTGAGCAATCAGCCCCAGCATTTT; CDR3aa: CAWSGEVVLSNQPQHF
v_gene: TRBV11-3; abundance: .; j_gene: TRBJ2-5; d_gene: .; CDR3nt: TGTGCCAGCAGCTTAGGCCCCCTCCAGGGAGGAGAGACCCAGTACTTC; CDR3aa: CASSLGPLQGGETQYF
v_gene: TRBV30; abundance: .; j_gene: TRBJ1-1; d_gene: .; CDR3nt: TGTGCCTGGAGTGGGAAACAGGGAGGGAGCACTGAAGCTTTCTTT; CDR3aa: CAWSGKQGGSTEAFF
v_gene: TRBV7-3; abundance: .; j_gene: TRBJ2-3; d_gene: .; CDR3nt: TGTGCCAGCAGCCTAACAGGGCCCACAGATACGCAGTATTTT; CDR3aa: CASSLTGPTDTQYF
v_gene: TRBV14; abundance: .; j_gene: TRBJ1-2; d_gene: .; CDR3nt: TGTGCCAGCAGCCAAGGGAACTATGGCTACACCTTC; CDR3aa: CASSQGNYGYTF
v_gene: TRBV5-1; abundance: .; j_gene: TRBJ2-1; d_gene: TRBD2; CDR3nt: TGCGCCAGCAGCTTCCTTCTAGCGGGAGTCAATAATGAGCAGTTCTTC; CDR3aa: CASSFLLAGVNNEQFF
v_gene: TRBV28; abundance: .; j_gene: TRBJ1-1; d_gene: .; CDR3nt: TGTGCCAGCGTACAGACGAACACTGAAGCTTTCTTT; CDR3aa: CASVQTNTEAFF
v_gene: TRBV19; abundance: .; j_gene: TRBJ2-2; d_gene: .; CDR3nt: TGTGCCAGTAGTATTGACAGAAACACCGGGGAGCTGTTTTTT; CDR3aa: CASSIDRNTGELFF
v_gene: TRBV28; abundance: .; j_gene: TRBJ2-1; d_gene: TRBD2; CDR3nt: TGTGCCAGCAGGCTAGCGGGAGATGGAGCGAATGAGCAGTTCTTC; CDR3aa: CASRLAGDGANEQFF
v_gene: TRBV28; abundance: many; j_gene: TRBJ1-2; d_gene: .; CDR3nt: TGTGCCAGCAGTTTGCGGGGCTTGGGCTACTATGGCTACACCTTC; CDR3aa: CASSLRGLGYYGYTF
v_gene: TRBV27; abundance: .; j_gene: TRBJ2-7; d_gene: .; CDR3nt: TGTGCCAGCAGCACCTCCAGGGACACCCCCTACGAGCAGTACTTC; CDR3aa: CASSTSRDTPYEQYF
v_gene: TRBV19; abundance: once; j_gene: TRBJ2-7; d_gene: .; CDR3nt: TGTGCCAGTAGTATAGTCGGATACTCCTACGAGCAGTACTTC; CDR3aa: CASSIVGYSYEQYF
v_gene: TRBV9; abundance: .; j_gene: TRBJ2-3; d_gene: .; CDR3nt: TGTGCCAGCAGCGTAGCTCTAGTGATCACAGATACGCAGTATTTT; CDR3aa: CASSVALVITDTQYF
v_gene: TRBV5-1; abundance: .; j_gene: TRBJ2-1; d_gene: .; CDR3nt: TGCGCCAGCAGCTTGGGGCGGAGCTCCTACAATGAGCAGTTCTTC; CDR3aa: CASSLGRSSYNEQFF
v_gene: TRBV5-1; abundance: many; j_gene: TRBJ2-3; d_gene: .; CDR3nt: TGCGCCAGCAGCTTGGACGCCAGCACAGATACGCAGTATTTT; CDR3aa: CASSLDASTDTQYF
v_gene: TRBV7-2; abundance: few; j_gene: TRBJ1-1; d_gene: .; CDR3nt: TGTGCCAGCATAAGGGGGTTTGACACTGAAGCTTTCTTT; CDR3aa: CASIRGFDTEAFF
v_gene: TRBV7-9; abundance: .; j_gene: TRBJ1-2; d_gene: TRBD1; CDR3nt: TGTGCCAGCAGACCGGGACAGGGGGACTATGGCTACACCTTC; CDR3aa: CASRPGQGDYGYTF
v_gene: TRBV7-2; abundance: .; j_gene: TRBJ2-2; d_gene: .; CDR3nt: TGTGCCAGCAGCTTGATGGGGAACACCGGGGAGCTGTTTTTT; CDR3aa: CASSLMGNTGELFF
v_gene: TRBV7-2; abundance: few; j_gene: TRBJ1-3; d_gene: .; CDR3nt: TGTGCCAGCAGCCTCTCCCAGGGGCTCGGAAACACCATATATTTT; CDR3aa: CASSLSQGLGNTIYF
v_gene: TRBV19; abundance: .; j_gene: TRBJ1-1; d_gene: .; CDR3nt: TGTGCCAGTAAAAAGAACACTGAAGCTTTCTTT; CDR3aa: CASKKNTEAFF
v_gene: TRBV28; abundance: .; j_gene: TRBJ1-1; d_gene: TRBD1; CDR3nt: TGTGCCACCTACAGGGGTACTACTGAAGCTTTCTTT; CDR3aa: CATYRGTTEAFF
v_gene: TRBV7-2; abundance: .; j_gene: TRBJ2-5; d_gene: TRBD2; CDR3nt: TGTGCCACCAAACCCGGGGGGGAGACCCAGTACTTC; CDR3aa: CATKPGGETQYF
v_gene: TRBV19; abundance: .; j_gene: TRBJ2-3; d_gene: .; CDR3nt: TGTGCCAGTAGTATTTGGAGGGGGGAGGCCGATACGCAGTATTTT; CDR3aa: CASSIWRGEADTQYF
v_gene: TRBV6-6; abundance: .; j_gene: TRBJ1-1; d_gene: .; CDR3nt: TGTGCCAGCACCCTGGGGGGGGGAGACACTGAAGCTTTCTTT; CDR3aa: CASTLGGGDTEAFF
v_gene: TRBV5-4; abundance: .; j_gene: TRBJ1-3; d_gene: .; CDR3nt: TGTGCCAGCAGCTCCTCCCAAAGCTCTGGAAACACCATATATTTT; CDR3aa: CASSSSQSSGNTIYF
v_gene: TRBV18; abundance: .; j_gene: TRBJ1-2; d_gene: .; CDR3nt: TGTGCCAGCTCACCTAACTCAGGGTTTAACTATGGCTACACCTTC; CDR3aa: CASSPNSGFNYGYTF
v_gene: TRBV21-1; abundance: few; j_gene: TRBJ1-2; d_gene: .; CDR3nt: TGTGCCAGCAGCAAACGTTGGCAGGGCCCGGGCCAAGGGGAGGGCTACACCTTC; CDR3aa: CASSKRWQGPGQGEGYTF
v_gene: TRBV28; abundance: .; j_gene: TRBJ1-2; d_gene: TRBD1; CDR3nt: TGTGCCAGCAGAGAGACAGGGGGCGCAGCTCGCGGCTACACCTTC; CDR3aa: CASRETGGAARGYTF
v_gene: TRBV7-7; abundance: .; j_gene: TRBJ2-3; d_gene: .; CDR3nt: TGTGCCAGCAGCCCCCGAGGGGACACAGATACGCAGTATTTT; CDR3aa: CASSPRGDTDTQYF
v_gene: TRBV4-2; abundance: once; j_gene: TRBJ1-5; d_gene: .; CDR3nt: TGTGCCAGCAGCCAAGATCGGAGTCCCTCTCTCGGGCCCCAGCATTTT; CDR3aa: CASSQDRSPSLGPQHF
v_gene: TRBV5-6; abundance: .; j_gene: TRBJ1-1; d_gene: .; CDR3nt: TGTGCCAGCAGCTTAGGGGCAGGGCGCGGTGCGAACACTGAAGCTTTCTTT; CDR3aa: CASSLGAGRGANTEAFF
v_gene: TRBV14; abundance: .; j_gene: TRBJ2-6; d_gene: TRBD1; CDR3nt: TGTGCCAGCAGCCATTATACAGGGGCTGGGGCCAACGTCCTGACTTTC; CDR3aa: CASSHYTGAGANVLTF
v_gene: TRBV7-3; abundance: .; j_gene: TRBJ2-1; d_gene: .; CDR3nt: TGTGCCAGCAGCTTACTAGCGACCAATGAGCAGTTCTTC; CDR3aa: CASSLLATNEQFF
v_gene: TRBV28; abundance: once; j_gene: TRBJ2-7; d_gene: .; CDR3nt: TGTGCCAGCAGTTTGGTAGACAGCTCCTACGAGCAGTACTTC; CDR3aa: CASSLVDSSYEQYF
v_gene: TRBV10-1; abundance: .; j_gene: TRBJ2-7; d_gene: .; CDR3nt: TGCGCCAGTATAACGTACGAGCAGTACTTC; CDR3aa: CASITYEQYF
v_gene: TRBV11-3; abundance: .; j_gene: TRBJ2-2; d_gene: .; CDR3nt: TGTGCCAGCAGCTTAACCTCGAACACCGGGGAGCTGTTTTTT; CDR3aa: CASSLTSNTGELFF
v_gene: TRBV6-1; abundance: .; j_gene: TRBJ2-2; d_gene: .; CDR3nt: TGTGCCAGTGACCGGGGTCCGTGGAACACCGGGGAGCTGTTTTTT; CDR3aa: CASDRGPWNTGELFF
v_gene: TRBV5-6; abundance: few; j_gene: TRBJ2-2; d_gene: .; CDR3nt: TGTGCCAGCAGCTTGGCCGGGGAGCTGTTTTTT; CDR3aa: CASSLAGELFF
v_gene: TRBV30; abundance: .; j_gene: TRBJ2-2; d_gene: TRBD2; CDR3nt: TGTGCCTCAAGTGGCGGGAGGGCCGGTGGCGGGGAGCTGTTTTTT; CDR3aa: CASSGGRAGGGELFF
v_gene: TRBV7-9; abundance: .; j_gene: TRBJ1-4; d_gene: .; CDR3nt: TGTGCCAGCAGCTTAAGTATTACAGGGAACTTTGAAAAACTGTTTTTT; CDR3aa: CASSLSITGNFEKLFF
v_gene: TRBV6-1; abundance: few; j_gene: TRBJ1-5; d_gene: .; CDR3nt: TGTGCCAGCAGGCTCAGGGCACAATATCAGCCCCAGCATTTT; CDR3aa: CASRLRAQYQPQHF
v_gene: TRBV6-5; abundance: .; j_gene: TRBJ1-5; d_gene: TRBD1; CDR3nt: TGTGCCAGCAGTTCAGGGGGGCAGCCCCAGCATTTT; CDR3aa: CASSSGGQPQHF
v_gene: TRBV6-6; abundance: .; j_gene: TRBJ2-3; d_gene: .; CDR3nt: TGTGCCAGCAGTTACCGTCCACGAGATACGCAGTATTTT; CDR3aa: CASSYRPRDTQYF
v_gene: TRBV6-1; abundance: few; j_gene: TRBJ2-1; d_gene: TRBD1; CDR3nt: TGTGCCAGCAGTAAGGGACAGGCTAACAATGAGCAGTTCTTC; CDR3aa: CASSKGQANNEQFF
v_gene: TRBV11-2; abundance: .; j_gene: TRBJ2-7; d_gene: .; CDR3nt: TGTGCCAGCAGCCAAGTGGCTATGGGCTCCTACGAGCAGTACTTC; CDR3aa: CASSQVAMGSYEQYF
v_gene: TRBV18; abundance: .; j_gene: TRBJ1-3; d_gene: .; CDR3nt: TGTGCCAGCTCACCGTACACAGTAGACTCTGGAAACACCATATATTTT; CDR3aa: CASSPYTVDSGNTIYF
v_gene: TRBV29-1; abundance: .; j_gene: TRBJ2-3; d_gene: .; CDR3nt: TGCAGCGTTAGGTCTGATAAAGATACGCAGTATTTT; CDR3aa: CSVRSDKDTQYF
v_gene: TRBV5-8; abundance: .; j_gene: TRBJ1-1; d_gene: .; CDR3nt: TGTGCCAGCAGCTTGAGAGGGTGGGGAATGAACACTGAAGCTTTCTTT; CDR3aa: CASSLRGWGMNTEAFF